This TCR beta chain was recorded in a study of control samples from healthy donors and cancer patients. With respect to this clone: Additional DNA sequences in this sample encode the identical CDR3.

Assay: immunoSEQ multiplex PCR; the TCRdb copy retains only in-frame clones and omits some. The sample holds 350,000 to 450,000 clones; over 75% are singletons and the top ten take roughly 6.4%. The CDR3 is 13 amino acids. The germline V gene encodes CDR1 SGHAT and CDR2 FQNNGV. Trimming stripped 1 base from V and 2 bases from J, with 3 bases between. V gene TRBV11-2 combines with J gene TRBJ1-5; D gene unclear. Sample: PBMCs. The origin of this receptor is a man aged 35 to 55 with head and neck cancer. DNA for the CDR3: TGTGCCAGCAGCTTAGCTGGCAATCAGCCCCAGCATTTT. This sequence encodes CASSLAGNQPQHF.